The next 25 T cell receptor beta chains were all read from a single sample in a study of TIL therapy for anti-PD-1-resistant metastatic lung cancer. The immunoSEQ assay was v3. Here immunoSEQ multiplex PCR was the method, and the copy in TCRdb shows in-frame clones only, minus some. The data contain about 12,000 clones, 50% to 75% of them seen just once; the ten biggest clones take up approximately 7%. Time point noted: pre-treatment sample, taken before nivolumab and TIL therapy. The tumor samples were excised metastases, mostly pleural nodules or supraclavicular lymph nodes. Sequenced here: tumor tissue, sampled at baseline. The origin of the receptors is a person aged 30 to 80 with non-small cell lung cancer.

The gene calls are TRBV12-3 or TRBV12-4 and TRBJ2-7; no definite D call. The V end lost 6 bases, the J end lost 2 bases, and 5 bases lay between the germline ends. CDR3 size: 11 residues. CDR3 nucleotides: TGTGCCAGCAGCAATACCTACGAGCAGTACTTC. This translates into CASSNTYEQYF.

This clone was seen only a few times. This chain connects TRBV5-1 to TRBJ2-7; D unclear. Germline V CDR1 and CDR2: SGHRS, YFSETQ. V lost 3 bases and J 0 bases, leaving 10 bases between the germline ends. The CDR3 runs 14 residues. In DNA, the CDR3 is TGCGCCAGCAGCTCGGACGCACTCTCCTACGAGCAGTACTTC. Amino acids: CASSSDALSYEQYF.

V usage is TRBV19 and J usage is TRBJ2-5, with 9 nucleotides matching TRBD1. The germline V gene encodes CDR1 LNHDA and CDR2 SQIVND (reference sequence). The CDR3 has 15 residues. V lost 3 bases and J lost 2; bases outside the gene matches: 4. CDR3 protein: CASSMGDREQETQYF. In nucleotides, the CDR3 is TGTGCCAGTAGTATGGGGGACAGGGAACAAGAGACCCAGTACTTC.

This sequence joins TRBV6-5 and TRBJ2-3; 11 nucleotides agree with TRBD2. Germline V gene sequence: CDR1 MNHEY, CDR2 SVGAGI. With V trimmed by 6 bases and J by 6 bases, 5 bases remained unmatched. The CDR3 contains 14 residues. CDR3 loop: CASRLAGEPDTQYF. CDR3 nucleotides: TGTGCCAGCAGACTAGCGGGGGAGCCCGATACGCAGTATTTT.

The J gene is TRBJ1-6, the V gene TRBV18; D is uncertain. V was pared by 3 bases and J by 10 bases, with 19 bases between. The CDR3 is 16 amino acids. Germline CDR1 and CDR2: KGHSH and LQKENI. The CDR3 DNA sequence: TGTGCCAGCTCACCGAATCTGGAGTTACTTGGGTCACCCCTCCACTTT. Translation: CASSPNLELLGSPLHF. The whole variable domain, filled in from reference TRBV18 and TRBJ1-6, reads NAGVMQNPRHLVRRRGQEARLRCSPMKGHSHVYWYRQLPEEGLKFMVYLQKENIIDESGMPKERFSAEFPKEGPSILRIQQVVRGDSAAYFCASSPNLELLGSPLHFGNGTRLTVT.

The chain combines TRBV5-1 with TRBJ1-1; TRBD1 matches 7 bases. The CDR3 is made up of 15 amino acids. V shed 3 bases, J shed 3 bases, and the junction held 8 bases outside the gene matches. Germline V gene lookup returns CDR1 SGHRS and CDR2 YFSETQ. CDR3 residues: CASSSKLGQDTEAFF. The CDR3, as DNA: TGCGCCAGCAGCTCGAAACTCGGACAGGACACTGAAGCTTTCTTT.

The CDR3: CSVEGGTANEQYF. CDR3 in DNA: TGCAGCGTTGAAGGCGGGACAGCCAACGAGCAGTACTTC. J is TRBJ2-7 and V is TRBV29-1; D might be TRBD1 (7 bases). The CDR3 loop spans 13 amino acids. V lost 1 base to trimming and J lost 5 bases, with 12 bases between them. Germline-derived CDR1 and CDR2 are SQVTM and ANQGSEA.

The chain couples TRBV19 to TRBJ1-5; 7 bases map to TRBD1. Trimming cost V 5 bases and J 7 bases; bases outside gene matches: 17. Germline V gene sequence: CDR1 LNHDA, CDR2 SQIVND (reference sequence). The CDR3 extends over 17 amino acids. The CDR3 coding sequence is TGTGCCAGTAGTCCTCATATGGGGACAGCCAGGGGACAGCCCCAGCATTTT. It yields the protein CASSPHMGTARGQPQHF.

The table lists this clone with a count of one. Written as DNA, the CDR3 is TGTGCCAGCTGGGGACAGGGGGCTTTCGGCTACACCTTC. It yields the protein CASWGQGAFGYTF. The chain links TRBV25-1 to TRBJ1-2; 12 nucleotides agree with TRBD1. This CDR3 has 13 amino acids. Trimming took 8 bases from V and 8 from J; bases not matched to a gene: 6. Germline-derived CDR1 and CDR2 are MGHDK and SYGVNS.

V usage is TRBV7-9 and J usage is TRBJ2-7; the D is unclear. The V gene's germline CDR1 is SEHNR and CDR2 FQNEAQ (reference sequence). Deletions cut 2 bases from V and 6 bases from J, with 2 bases between. CDR3 length equals 10 residues. CDR3 amino acids: CASSLSEQYF. The DNA for the CDR3 is TGTGCCAGCAGCTTAAGCGAGCAGTACTTC.

This sequence joins TRBV28 and TRBJ2-7, with TRBD2 as a possible D gene (5 bases). CDR3 size: 13 residues. Between the trimmed V and J ends, which lost 8 bases and 5 bases, there was a span of 16 bases. Germline V gene sequence: CDR1 MDHEN, CDR2 SYDVKM. Here the CDR3 reads CASQPSRRHEQYF. The CDR3 DNA sequence: TGTGCCAGCCAACCTAGCAGGCGTCACGAGCAGTACTTC.

The chain joins TRBV2 to TRBJ2-2, with D uncertain. V shed 10 bases and J shed 1 base, with 13 bases lying between them. CDR1 SNHLY and CDR2 FYNNEI come from the germline V gene. CDR3 length equals 14 residues. DNA of the CDR3: TGTGCCACCTCGATGGTGTTGAACACCGGGGAGCTGTTTTTT. It specifies CATSMVLNTGELFF.

The chain is built from TRBV9 and TRBJ2-2; D not certain. The CDR3 is made up of 16 amino acids. Germline CDR1 reads SGDLS; CDR2 reads YYNGEE. Trimming took off 0 bases at V and 0 bases at J, with 9 bases between the two ends. CDR3 region: CASSVEVGTNTGELFF. As DNA, the CDR3 is TGTGCCAGCAGCGTAGAAGTCGGTACGAACACCGGGGAGCTGTTTTTT.

The J gene is TRBJ1-1, the V gene TRBV2, with D possibly TRBD1 on 6 matching bases. V lost 5 bases and J 4 bases, leaving 11 bases between the germline ends. The CDR3 covers 13 residues. CDR1 and CDR2 (germline): SNHLY, FYNNEI. CDR3 residues: CASSQGRGTEAFF. In DNA form, the CDR3 reads TGTGCCAGCAGTCAGGGGAGAGGCACTGAAGCTTTCTTT. Together with reference TRBV2 and TRBJ1-1, the CDR3 gives the full variable domain: EPEVTQTPSHQVTQMGQEVILRCVPISNHLYFYWYRQILGQKVEFLVSFYNNEISEKSEIFDDQFSVERPDGSNFTLKIRSTKLEDSAMYFCASSQGRGTEAFFGQGTRLTVV.

The genes are TRBV11-2 and TRBJ2-7; 7 bases map to TRBD2. The germline V gene has CDR1 SGHAT and CDR2 FQNNGV. J gave up 3 bases and V 0 bases, and 5 bases lay outside the gene matches. The CDR3 sequence is 15 residues long. The CDR3 coding sequence is TGTGCCAGCAGCTTAGAAGGCGGGAGTAACTACGAGCAGTACTTC. Translating gives CASSLEGGSNYEQYF.

This chain uses TRBV5-5 with TRBJ2-7, with unresolved D. Trimming took off 4 bases at V and 4 bases at J, with 6 bases between the two ends. The CDR3 runs to 11 residues. Germline assignment: CDR1 SGHKS and CDR2 YYEKEE (reference sequence). The DNA of the CDR3 is TGTGCCAGCAGCCCGAGTTACGAGCAGTACTTC. Translated, it gives CASSPSYEQYF. Full variable domain (rest looked up from reference TRBV5-5 and TRBJ2-7): DAGVTQSPTHLIKTRGQQVTLRCSPISGHKSVSWYQQVLGQGPQFIFQYYEKEERGRGNFPDRFSARQFPNYSSELNVNALLLGDSALYLCASSPSYEQYFGPGTRLTVT.

V is TRBV6-5 and J is TRBJ1-5; D unresolved. The CDR3 covers 14 residues. CDR1 is MNHEY, CDR2 SVGAGI, per germline. Trimming removed 3 bases from V and 9 bases from J, with 15 bases in between. The CDR3 region is CASSYHPAAGPQHF. The CDR3 coding sequence is TGTGCCAGCAGTTATCACCCAGCCGCGGGGCCCCAGCATTTT.

The genes are TRBV14 and TRBJ1-5; 9 positions agree with TRBD1. Looked up from germline, CDR1 is SGHDN and CDR2 is FVKESK. V was clipped by 4 bases and J by 0 bases; unmatched bases: 22. The CDR3 contains 22 residues. CDR3 sequence reads: CASSPHLRQGGQVSYSNQPQHF. CDR3 nucleotide sequence: TGTGCCAGCAGCCCCCACCTTAGACAGGGGGGCCAGGTCTCCTATAGCAATCAGCCCCAGCATTTT.

This chain links TRBV6-5 with TRBJ1-1, with TRBD1 matching 7 bases. V shed 7 bases and J 0 bases; nucleotides not matched to a gene: 8. Germline-derived CDR1 and CDR2 are MNHEY and SVGAGI. CDR3 length: 15 residues. The CDR3 region is CASTSRDRLNTEAFF. In nucleotides, the CDR3 is TGTGCCAGCACCTCCAGGGACAGATTGAACACTGAAGCTTTCTTT.

The V call is TRBV19, the J call TRBJ2-7; 9 nucleotides agree with TRBD2. This CDR3 is built from 14 residues. Germline loops: CDR1 LNHDA, CDR2 SQIVND (reference sequence). J lost 0 bases, V lost 9 bases, and 6 bases had no gene match. The DNA for the CDR3 is TGTGCCAGCGATAAGGGACTAGCCTCCTACGAGCAGTACTTC. As protein: CASDKGLASYEQYF.

This clone is medium-sized in the sample. CDR3: CASSPRTGTDTQYF. As DNA, the CDR3 is TGTGCCAGCTCACCACGGACAGGGACAGATACGCAGTATTTT. This chain uses TRBV18 with TRBJ2-3, with 8 bases lining up with TRBD1. The CDR3 extends over 14 amino acids. V was pared by 1 base and J by 3 bases, with 0 bases of the junction left unmatched. Germline CDR1 KGHSH, CDR2 LQKENI.

The J gene is TRBJ2-7, the V gene TRBV5-1; the match to TRBD2 covers 8 bases. Losses at the gene ends were 1 base for V and 6 bases for J; bases not matched to a gene: 9. Germline loops: CDR1 SGHRS, CDR2 YFSETQ. CDR3 length: 15 residues. CDR3 DNA sequence: TGCGCCAGCAGCTTGTCGACGGGAGGGGTGGGCGAGCAGTACTTC. It specifies CASSLSTGGVGEQYF.

Worth noting for this clone: Other DNA variants within this sample encode the same CDR3. V and J are TRBV11-3 and TRBJ2-3; 8 nucleotides agree with TRBD2. Unmatched junction bases numbered 7, after V lost 4 bases and J lost 4 bases. The V gene's germline CDR1 is SGHNT and CDR2 YENEEA. This CDR3 has 15 amino acids. CDR3 in amino acids: CASSSSKREPDTQYF. The CDR3 coding sequence is TGTGCCAGCAGCTCGAGTAAGCGGGAGCCAGATACGCAGTATTTT.

The chain has TRBV5-8 and TRBJ1-5, with 9 nucleotides matching TRBD1. The CDR3 contains 18 residues. CDR1 is SGHTS and CDR2 is YDEGEE in the germline V gene. V lost 4 bases to trimming and J lost 0 bases; unmatched junction nucleotides: 11. In DNA form, the CDR3 reads TGTGCCAGCAGCGCGGGACAGGGCCATGCTTATAGCAATCAGCCCCAGCATTTT. Translating it yields CASSAGQGHAYSNQPQHF.

The gene calls are TRBV5-1 and TRBJ2-1; a weak D match, TRBD2 (5 bases). Trimming stripped 2 bases from V and 3 bases from J, with 12 bases between. The CDR3 totals 15 residues. Germline loops: CDR1 SGHRS, CDR2 YFSETQ. This chain's CDR3 is CASSFWPADYNEQFF. The CDR3 nucleotides are TGCGCCAGCAGCTTCTGGCCAGCGGACTACAATGAGCAGTTCTTC.